Shown below are 31 T cell receptor beta chains from a single sample sequenced in a study of siplizumab effects on memory and regulatory T cells. Method: immunoSEQ multiplex PCR; TCRdb's copy keeps in-frame clones and lacks some. In the table there are tens of thousands of clones, approximately 95% of which are singletons. Sequencing was done on a sample of CD8+ T cells sorted from blood. The receptors originated from a human donor in good health.

The chain joins TRBV5-6 to TRBJ2-7; 9 bases are shared with TRBD1. CDR3 length: 15 amino acids. Germline CDR1 and CDR2: SGHDT and YYEEEE. Trimming removed 4 bases from V and 3 bases from J; junction bases left unmatched: 8. Here the CDR3 reads CASSIGTGRNYEQYF. DNA for the CDR3: TGTGCCAGCAGCATCGGGACAGGGAGAAACTACGAGCAGTACTTC.

This clone was found once. V and J are TRBV27 and TRBJ1-1; the D gene is possibly TRBD1 (6 bases). The germline V gene has CDR1 MNHEY and CDR2 SMNVEV (reference sequence). Trimming stripped 4 bases from V and 5 bases from J, with 17 bases between. The CDR3 length is 15 residues. CDR3 loop: CASSSSPTGRTEAFF. For the CDR3, the DNA is TGTGCCAGCAGTTCCTCCCCCACAGGGAGAACTGAAGCTTTCTTT.

The chain recombines TRBV7-3 with TRBJ2-2, with D possibly TRBD2 on 6 matching bases. Germline-derived CDR1 and CDR2 are SGHTA and FQGTGA. The V gene lost 4 bases and the J gene lost 5 bases, with 20 bases spanning the gap. This CDR3 is built from 17 residues. CDR3 in amino acids: CASSWGINGSWTGELFF. The CDR3, as DNA: TGTGCCAGCAGCTGGGGAATTAACGGGAGTTGGACCGGGGAGCTGTTTTTT.

The V gene is TRBV6-6, the J gene TRBJ2-5; 7 nucleotides agree with TRBD2. Germline V gives CDR1 MNHNY, CDR2 SVGAGI (reference sequence). This CDR3 has 15 residues. With 2 bases clipped from V and 4 bases from J, the junction kept 7 bases outside the gene matches. As DNA, the CDR3 is TGTGCCAGCAGTTACCCGAGCGGGGCCCCAGAGACCCAGTACTTC. Translating it yields CASSYPSGAPETQYF.

The CDR3 is CASSLAVTGALYGYTF. In nucleotides, the CDR3 is TGTGCCAGCAGCTTAGCGGTGACAGGGGCCCTCTATGGCTACACCTTC. The chain joins TRBV11-2 to TRBJ1-2, with 8 bases matching TRBD1. The CDR3 is 16 amino acids. Trimming at V came to 1 base and at J to 4 bases, leaving 8 bases not matched to a gene. Germline V gives CDR1 SGHAT, CDR2 FQNNGV.

This chain connects TRBV6-5 to TRBJ2-7; the D is unclear. The germline CDR1 and CDR2 sequences are MNHEY and SVGAGI. The length of the CDR3 is 14 residues. Trimming took off 0 bases at V and 7 bases at J, with 13 bases between the two ends. The DNA for the CDR3 is TGTGCCAGCAGTTACTCAGGCAGCCTACGAGAGCAGTACTTC. This codes for CASSYSGSLREQYF.

Here the CDR3 reads CASSLAGGQGGEQYF. The CDR3 DNA reads as TGTGCCAGCAGCTTAGCGGGTGGACAGGGGGGCGAGCAGTACTTC. The chain employs TRBV7-9 and TRBJ2-7, with TRBD1 matching over 10 bases. The ends lost 0 bases at V and 6 bases at J; junction bases unmatched: 5. CDR3 length: 15 amino acids. Looked up from germline, CDR1 is SEHNR and CDR2 is FQNEAQ (reference sequence).

The V and J genes are TRBV6-4 and TRBJ2-5; no definite D call. V was pared by 0 bases and J by 1 base, with 6 bases between. Germline V gives CDR1 MRHNA, CDR2 SNTAGT. CDR3 size: 14 residues. The DNA for the CDR3 is TGTGCCAGCAGTGACTCGAGGCCCCAAGAGACCCAGTACTTC. Its translation is CASSDSRPQETQYF.

The chain combines TRBV30 with TRBJ2-7; D uncertain. The CDR3 is 14 amino acids. Germline V CDR1 and CDR2: GTSNPN, SVGIG (reference sequence). V was shortened by 4 bases and J by 4 bases, with 17 bases between the two germline ends. The CDR3 sequence is CAWTQSLRRYEQYF. In DNA, the CDR3 is TGTGCCTGGACCCAATCCCTAAGAAGGTACGAGCAGTACTTC.

The chain recombines TRBV27 with TRBJ2-7; TRBD1 aligns across 9 bases. V lost 6 bases and J lost 5; bases outside the gene matches: 11. The CDR3 is 15 amino acids. Germline V lookup: CDR1 MNHEY, CDR2 SMNVEV (reference sequence). The DNA of the CDR3 is TGTGCCAGCAGAAAGAACCGGGACAGGGTCCACGAGCAGTACTTC. The encoded protein is CASRKNRDRVHEQYF.

The chain is built from TRBV5-4 and TRBJ2-1, with a weak D call TRBD2 (7 bases). Trimming shortened V by 5 bases and J by 6 bases, and 15 bases separated the two germline ends. Germline V lookup: CDR1 SGHNT, CDR2 YYREEE (reference sequence). The CDR3 covers 14 residues. CDR3 DNA sequence: TGTGCCAGCAGATGGGGGGGCGCCGGCAATGAGCAGTTCTTC. The encoded protein is CASRWGGAGNEQFF.

The V call is TRBV6-1, the J call TRBJ2-6, with 8 positions matching TRBD1. CDR1 MNHNS and CDR2 SASEGT come from the germline V gene. J lost 4 bases, V lost 6 bases, and 5 bases had no gene match. This CDR3 is built from 15 residues. The DNA of the CDR3 is TGTGCCAGCAGGGCAGGGGGCTACGGGGCCAACGTCCTGACTTTC. Translating it yields CASRAGGYGANVLTF.

The chain combines TRBV27 with TRBJ2-1; TRBD2 matches at 11 bases. The CDR3 contains 14 residues. Germline V gene data show CDR1 as MNHEY and CDR2 as SMNVEV (reference sequence). Trimming cost V 6 bases and J 5 bases; bases outside gene matches: 3. CDR3: CASRLAGGNNEQFF. The CDR3 nucleotides read TGTGCCAGCAGATTAGCGGGAGGGAACAATGAGCAGTTCTTC.

This CDR3 reads CASSYPFGDENIQYF. As DNA, the CDR3 is TGTGCCAGCAGCTACCCATTCGGGGACGAAAACATTCAGTACTTC. The rearrangement links TRBV11-2 to TRBJ2-4; perhaps D is TRBD1 or TRBD2 (5 bases each). The germline gives CDR1 SGHAT, CDR2 FQNNGV. Trimming shortened V by 4 bases and J by 5 bases, and 15 bases separated the two germline ends. CDR3 size: 15 residues.

The J gene is TRBJ1-1, the V gene TRBV11-2; TRBD1 is a possible D gene (5 bases). The length of the CDR3 is 16 residues. Per the germline V gene, CDR1 is SGHAT and CDR2 is FQNNGV. Deletions cut 0 bases from V and 2 bases from J, with 13 bases between. CDR3 nucleotides: TGTGCCAGCAGCTTAGATCCCAGGGCTCAAAACACTGAAGCTTTCTTT. It specifies CASSLDPRAQNTEAFF.

This chain connects TRBV5-1 to TRBJ2-7; D unclear. This CDR3 spans 12 amino acids. With 0 bases removed from V and 6 bases from J, the gap between germline ends came to 7 bases. Germline V CDR1 and CDR2: SGHRS, YFSETQ. The CDR3 region has the DNA TGCGCCAGCAGCTTGGCAGGAACCGAGCAGTACTTC. This encodes CASSLAGTEQYF.

The rearrangement joins TRBV25-1 to TRBJ1-2; D is uncertain. The CDR3 spans 10 residues. V was shortened by 8 bases and J by 10 bases, with 11 bases between the two germline ends. Germline V gives CDR1 MGHDK, CDR2 SYGVNS. The DNA of the CDR3 is TGTGCCAGCCAAGGGAGGGACTACACCTTC. As protein: CASQGRDYTF.

The chain is built from TRBV13 and TRBJ2-7; the match to TRBD2 covers 10 bases. Germline CDR1 is PRHDT and CDR2 is FYEKMQ (reference sequence). After removal of 5 bases from V and 3 bases from J, the junction contained 4 bases not matched to a gene. The CDR3 has 14 amino acids. CDR3 bases: TGTGCCAGCAGCCCCGGACTAGCGGTCTACGAGCAGTACTTC. Protein sequence: CASSPGLAVYEQYF.

The CDR3 protein is CASKDGGTYNEQFF. As DNA, the CDR3 is TGTGCCAGCAAGGATGGCGGGACCTACAATGAGCAGTTCTTC. The V call is TRBV6-1, the J call TRBJ2-1, with TRBD2 as a possible D gene (6 bases). Per germline, CDR1 MNHNS and CDR2 SASEGT. The CDR3 contains 14 residues. V lost 7 bases and J 2 bases, leaving 12 bases between the germline ends.

This chain uses TRBV19 with TRBJ2-3; D call uncertain. The germline CDR1 and CDR2 sequences are LNHDA and SQIVND (reference sequence). This CDR3 is built from 13 residues. The V end lost 2 bases, the J end lost 4 bases, and 7 bases lay between the germline ends. CDR3 DNA sequence: TGTGCCAGTAGTATATTTGGGGCAGATACGCAGTATTTT. This encodes CASSIFGADTQYF.

The V call is TRBV9, the J call TRBJ2-1; D gene unclear. V was shortened by 1 base and J by 4 bases, with 6 bases between the two germline ends. The CDR3 length is 13 residues. The germline V gene encodes CDR1 SGDLS and CDR2 YYNGEE. CDR3 in amino acids: CASSVTDYNEQFF. The CDR3 DNA sequence: TGTGCCAGCAGCGTAACCGATTACAATGAGCAGTTCTTC.

The genes are TRBV7-8 and TRBJ2-1, with 8 nucleotides matching TRBD1. V lost 4 bases, J lost 4 bases, and 9 bases stayed unmatched. This CDR3 spans 16 amino acids. CDR1 is SGHVS and CDR2 is FQNEAQ in the germline V gene. CDR3 sequence reads: CASSSGTGIKYNEQFF. The CDR3 DNA is TGTGCCAGCAGCTCCGGGACAGGAATAAAGTACAATGAGCAGTTCTTC.

The chain has TRBV29-1 and TRBJ1-2; D perhaps matches TRBD1 (5 bases). V gave up 3 bases and J gave up 0 bases, with 11 bases separating them. The CDR3 runs 14 residues. Germline CDR1 reads SQVTM; CDR2 reads ANQGSEA. The chain's CDR3 is CSVDNWGSNYGYTF. The CDR3 nucleotides are TGCAGCGTTGATAATTGGGGGTCTAACTATGGCTACACCTTC.

The rearrangement uses TRBV5-1 and TRBJ2-7, with TRBD1 matching over 7 bases. The CDR3 totals 13 residues. J gave up 3 bases and V 4 bases, and 4 bases lay outside the gene matches. Germline V gives CDR1 SGHRS, CDR2 YFSETQ. CDR3 sequence reads: CASSLRQGYEQYF. CDR3 bases: TGCGCCAGCAGCCTAAGACAGGGCTACGAGCAGTACTTC.

This clone was found once. The rearrangement joins TRBV4-2 to TRBJ1-2, with D uncertain. The CDR3 runs to 14 residues. Germline V gene sequence: CDR1 LGHNA, CDR2 YNFKEQ. Trimming removed 4 bases at V and 8 bases at J, with 17 bases between. The CDR3 is CASSPRGLGKGYTF. The CDR3 bases are TGTGCCAGCAGCCCGAGAGGTTTGGGGAAAGGCTACACCTTC.

The chain links TRBV7-8 to TRBJ2-7; TRBD1 matches at 8 bases. The CDR3 consists of 15 residues. The V gene's germline CDR1 is SGHVS and CDR2 FQNEAQ. The J segment lost 5 bases and the V segment lost 5 bases, leaving 11 bases of the junction unmatched. CDR3 sequence: CASSQTKGQVHEQYF. The CDR3 region has the DNA TGTGCCAGCAGCCAGACAAAGGGACAGGTCCACGAGCAGTACTTC.

This sequence joins TRBV27 and TRBJ2-7; tentatively, D is TRBD1 or TRBD2 (5 bases each). V dropped 5 bases and J dropped 5 bases, with 19 bases sitting between them. From germline, CDR1 is MNHEY and CDR2 SMNVEV (reference sequence). This CDR3 has 15 amino acids. Here the CDR3 DNA reads TGTGCCAGCAGTGTCGCCCTAGGGACGGCCCACGAGCAGTACTTC. Amino acid sequence: CASSVALGTAHEQYF.

The gene calls are TRBV19 and TRBJ2-7, with 8 bases identical to TRBD2. The V segment lost 3 bases and the J segment 1 base; nucleotides outside the gene matches: 5. Germline V lookup: CDR1 LNHDA, CDR2 SQIVND (reference sequence). The CDR3 sequence is 15 residues long. Written as DNA, the CDR3 is TGTGCCAGTAGTATGGGACTAGGGGATTCCTACGAGCAGTACTTC. Protein: CASSMGLGDSYEQYF.

The chain has TRBV11-3 and TRBJ2-1; TRBD2 matches at 12 bases. Trimming took 2 bases from V and 4 from J; bases not matched to a gene: 3. Germline CDR1 is SGHNT and CDR2 is YENEEA. The CDR3 sequence is 16 residues long. CDR3 sequence reads: CASSLRLAGVYNEQFF. The CDR3 coding sequence is TGTGCCAGCAGCTTAAGACTAGCGGGAGTTTACAATGAGCAGTTCTTC.

The CDR3 region is CASSFGTSGDFSSYNEQFF. The CDR3, as DNA: TGTGCCAGCAGCTTTGGGACTAGCGGGGACTTTAGCTCCTACAATGAGCAGTTCTTC. The gene calls are TRBV7-2 and TRBJ2-1, with 13 bases matching TRBD2. Unmatched junction bases numbered 8, after V lost 3 bases and J lost 0 bases. The CDR3 is 19 amino acids. In germline, CDR1 is SGHTA, CDR2 FQGNSA.

V is TRBV9 and J is TRBJ2-1; D is ambiguous. The CDR3 loop spans 13 amino acids. V lost 0 bases and J 7 bases, leaving 8 bases between the germline ends. Germline V CDR1 and CDR2: SGDLS, YYNGEE. This CDR3 reads CASSVAMRNEQFF. The DNA for the CDR3 is TGTGCCAGCAGCGTAGCTATGCGGAATGAGCAGTTCTTC.